This T cell receptor beta chain was captured by sequencing in a study of T cells in Graves' hyperthyroidism and ophthalmopathy. Amplification of TCR beta CDR3 regions was performed using RNA transcripts as template. First-round RT-PCR with HTBI primers amplified the TCR CDR3 region. TCRdb re-called the multiplex PCR reads through MiXCR, storing one row per CDR3 protein. The sample lists a few hundred thousand distinct CDR3 sequences; more than 45% were seen once. The sequence came from a woman aged 18 to 35 with Graves' hyperthyroidism. The sequenced sample was peripheral blood or thyroid tissue (not recorded which).

CDR3 sequence: CASSYLASEDTQYF. The CDR3 DNA is TGTGCCAGCAGTTACCTCGCTAGCGAAGATACGCAGTATTTT. This chain connects TRBV6-5 to TRBJ2-3; weak D call: TRBD2 (6 bases). The CDR3 is 14 residues long. V shed 2 bases and J shed 5 bases, with 11 bases lying between them. The germline gives CDR1 MNHEY, CDR2 SVGAGI.